This entry lists 13 T cell receptor beta chains sequenced from one sample in a study of control samples from healthy donors and cancer patients. The data were produced by immunoSEQ multiplex PCR, yet TCRdb's version contains in-frame clones alone and is incomplete. Among over 100,000 clones, 88% were seen once, and the ten largest hold less than 3.5%. Material for sequencing was blood. These TCRs come from a man in his forties in good health.

The chain combines TRBV9 with TRBJ2-5; 10 bases fit TRBD2. Germline trimming cut 4 bases from V and 1 base from J; bases unmatched to any gene: 4. Germline V lookup: CDR1 SGDLS, CDR2 YYNGEE. The CDR3 is 15 amino acids. The DNA for the CDR3 is TGTGCCAGCAGCCCCGGACTAGCGGCCCAAGAGACCCAGTACTTC. Translated: CASSPGLAAQETQYF.

The chain employs TRBV6-4 and TRBJ1-1; 7 bases are a match to TRBD1. Losses at the gene ends were 6 bases for V and 4 bases for J; bases not matched to a gene: 5. CDR3 length: 13 amino acids. Germline CDR1 is MRHNA and CDR2 is SNTAGT. The CDR3 DNA follows: TGTGCCAGCAGAGAACAGGGGAGCACTGAAGCTTTCTTT. Residues: CASREQGSTEAFF.

The chain carries TRBV6-6 and TRBJ1-5, with 8 bases identical to TRBD1. CDR3 length equals 15 residues. Germline loops: CDR1 MNHNY, CDR2 SVGAGI (reference sequence). Losses at the gene ends were 4 bases for V and 3 bases for J; bases not matched to a gene: 5. CDR3: CASSSLDRDNQPQHF. CDR3 DNA sequence: TGTGCCAGCAGTTCCTTGGACAGGGACAATCAGCCCCAGCATTTT.

J is TRBJ1-4 and V is TRBV20-1, with 7 bases aligning to TRBD1. The CDR3 consists of 16 residues. Germline loops: CDR1 DFQATT, CDR2 SNEGSKA (reference sequence). The V segment lost 3 bases and the J segment 8 bases; nucleotides outside the gene matches: 15. The CDR3 bases are TGCAGTGCTAGTAAGCTCCTTAGGGGGCTAGGGGAAAAACTGTTTTTT. Translated, it gives CSASKLLRGLGEKLFF.

The rearrangement joins TRBV9 to TRBJ1-3; D is ambiguous. Germline CDR1 reads SGDLS; CDR2 reads YYNGEE. This CDR3 comprises 14 residues. V lost 0 bases, J lost 0 bases, and 4 bases lay in between. The CDR3 DNA sequence: TGTGCCAGCAGCGTAGCCAACTCTGGAAACACCATATATTTT. As protein: CASSVANSGNTIYF.

The CDR3 nucleotides are TGTGCCAGTAGTATCCTGGGAGGCTACACCTTC. It encodes CASSILGGYTF. The genes are TRBV19 and TRBJ1-2; D is unclear. Germline CDR1 is LNHDA and CDR2 is SQIVND (reference sequence). V was pared by 3 bases and J by 8 bases, with 7 bases between. There are 11 residues in the CDR3.

This clone turned up a few times. The chain joins TRBV6-4 to TRBJ1-2; maybe TRBD1 (5 bases). Trimming stripped 5 bases from V and 11 bases from J, with 15 bases between. This CDR3 has 12 residues. Per the germline V gene, CDR1 is MRHNA and CDR2 is SNTAGT. CDR3 nucleotides: TGTGCCAGCAGTAACGGGACCCTTGATTACACCTTC. This gives the protein CASSNGTLDYTF.

The chain joins TRBV9 to TRBJ2-7; no firm D call. CDR1 and CDR2 (germline): SGDLS, YYNGEE. There are 14 residues in the CDR3. The V and J ends lost 0 bases and 0 bases respectively, with 7 bases between them. The CDR3 loop reads CASSVAGPSYEQYF. CDR3 DNA sequence: TGTGCCAGCAGCGTAGCAGGTCCCTCCTACGAGCAGTACTTC.

Concerning this clone itself: A junction boundary mismatches the germline segment, possibly from a read error. The gene calls are TRBV7-9 and TRBJ2-7, with 10 bases lining up with TRBD2. Germline V gives CDR1 SEHNR, CDR2 FQNEAQ (reference sequence). This CDR3 is built from 14 residues. The CDR3 loop reads CASSLAGDSYEQYF. In DNA, the CDR3 is TGTGCCAGCAGCCTAGCGGGAGACTCCTACGAGCAGTACTTC.

CDR3 bases: TGTGCCAGCAGCATTCAGGTGTCCACCGGGGAGCTGTTTTTT. As protein: CASSIQVSTGELFF. The chain carries TRBV27 and TRBJ2-2; D is undetermined. The germline V gene encodes CDR1 MNHEY and CDR2 SMNVEV (reference sequence). Trimming stripped 6 bases from V and 4 bases from J, with 12 bases between. This CDR3 has 14 residues.

The rearrangement uses TRBV6-1 and TRBJ2-2; TRBD2 agrees at 9 bases. The CDR3 length is 15 residues. V shed 8 bases and J 0 bases; nucleotides not matched to a gene: 4. Germline V gene data show CDR1 as MNHNS and CDR2 as SASEGT. CDR3 in amino acids: CASLRGGANTGELFF. The CDR3 nucleotides read TGTGCCAGCCTACGCGGGGGGGCGAACACCGGGGAGCTGTTTTTT.

DNA of the CDR3: TGTGCCAGCAGTGTAAGGAAAGTAAAAGATACGCAGTATTTT. Its translation: CASSVRKVKDTQYF. The chain links TRBV2 to TRBJ2-3; the D is unclear. V was trimmed by 4 bases and J by 5 bases, leaving 13 bases between them. Germline V gene lookup returns CDR1 SNHLY and CDR2 FYNNEI. The CDR3 length is 14 residues.

This clone was detected a few times. The genes are TRBV5-1 and TRBJ1-6, with TRBD1 identical over 7 bases. The CDR3 covers 16 residues. Trimming at V came to 7 bases and at J to 5 bases, leaving 12 bases not matched to a gene. CDR1 and CDR2 (germline): SGHRS, YFSETQ. The CDR3 sequence is CASSLRGLGDNSPLHF. The DNA of the CDR3 is TGCGCCAGCTCCCTGAGGGGGCTAGGTGATAATTCACCCCTCCACTTT.